These T cell receptor beta chains were read from a single sample in a study of T cells after yellow fever vaccination. MiXCR, run by TCRdb on the 5' RACE reads, gives a single entry per CDR3 protein. This sample has 550,000 to 750,000 distinct CDR3 sequences, with about 14% found just once. The specimen comprised PBMCs, sampled on the day of the yellow fever booster vaccination. The receptors were sampled from a man in his thirties or forties who received the YFV17D yellow fever vaccine. The conserved cysteine and the conserved F or W are not part of the CDR3 here.

>TRBJ2-1|TRBV11-2
ASSQGLAGGPVYNEQF
>TRBJ1-1|TRBV7-9
ASFSGEGAYTEAF
>TRBJ2-6|TRBV7-3
ASSPWASSGANVLT
>TRBJ2-4|TRBV27
ASRLGQVTKNIQY
>TRBJ2-2|TRBV7-8
ASKFDPSNTGELF
>TRBJ2-3|TRBV20-1
SAELAGNSDTQY
>TRBJ2-1|TRBV28
ASSLGENRQF
>TRBJ2-1|TRBV3-1
ASSQPGAPEQF
>TRBJ2-1|TRBV7-9
ASALGLGDNEQF
>TRBJ2-1|TRBV5-4
ASSLGGASSYNEQF
>TRBJ2-5|TRBV5-4
ASSLPGERETQY
>TRBJ2-7|TRBV29-1
SGGEVYEQY
>TRBJ1-6|TRBV7-2
ASSPPGRRNSPLH
>TRBJ2-7|TRBV7-2
ASSPPREISEQY
>TRBJ2-7|TRBV7-9
ASSPGGRKDHEQY
>TRBJ2-1|TRBV3-1
ASSHTSGSWNEQF
>TRBJ1-2|TRBV12-3/TRBV12-4
ASSSTPGSGYT
>TRBJ1-2|TRBV25-1
ASSEGQGFRGYT
>TRBJ2-7|TRBV5-1
ASSSDRGGSYEQY
>TRBJ2-4|TRBV20-1
SAKQGAAKNIQY
>TRBJ2-3|TRBV7-2
ASSLTPVGGIDTQY
>TRBJ2-7|TRBV12-3/TRBV12-4
ASAGQTTYEQY
>TRBJ2-4|TRBV29-1
SAGSGKNIQY
>TRBJ2-7|TRBV21-1
ASSKVAREAGEQY
>TRBJ1-3|TRBV5-1
ASSWTGEGNTIY
>TRBJ2-5|TRBV5-1
ASSSGPEETQY
>TRBJ2-2|TRBV23-1
ASSQSVRGRDGELF
>TRBJ2-3|TRBV5-1
ASSPGSSTQY
>TRBJ2-1|TRBV10-3
ATRDSVEQF
>TRBJ2-3|TRBV12-3/TRBV12-4
ASSGGGGSDTQY
>TRBJ2-1|TRBV18
ASFAVSYEQF
>TRBJ2-3|TRBV7-8
ASSSTSSFDTQY
>TRBJ2-1|TRBV27
ASSQVTRNLDEQF
>TRBJ2-2|TRBV11-2
ASSRGQSGELF
>TRBJ2-7|TRBV27
ASSLVAGGPLPYYEQY
>TRBJ2-1|TRBV23-1
ASSRGHTYNEQF
>TRBJ2-7|TRBV6-2/TRBV6-3
ASSYSPYRGPYEQY
>TRBJ2-7|TRBV14
ASSSGLAFVQY
>TRBJ1-1|TRBV7-9
ASSLEGLMNTDAF
>TRBJ1-2|TRBV6-5
ASIKDRNPLGNYGYT
>TRBJ2-1|TRBV19
ASSISGKNNEQF
>TRBJ2-1|TRBV29-1
SVQTEQF
>TRBJ1-6|TRBV27
ASAGPVSPLH
>TRBJ2-3|TRBV3-1
GTHEERAWCPTDTQY
>TRBJ1-1|TRBV5-1
ASSRRSGPMNTEAF
>TRBJ1-2|TRBV12-3/TRBV12-4
ASSLMKVNGYT
>TRBJ2-3|TRBV4-3
ASSQGRLPSSTDTQY
>TRBJ2-7|TRBV6-5
ASSYSPGQASYEQY
>TRBJ2-1|TRBV3-1
ASSQELRQF